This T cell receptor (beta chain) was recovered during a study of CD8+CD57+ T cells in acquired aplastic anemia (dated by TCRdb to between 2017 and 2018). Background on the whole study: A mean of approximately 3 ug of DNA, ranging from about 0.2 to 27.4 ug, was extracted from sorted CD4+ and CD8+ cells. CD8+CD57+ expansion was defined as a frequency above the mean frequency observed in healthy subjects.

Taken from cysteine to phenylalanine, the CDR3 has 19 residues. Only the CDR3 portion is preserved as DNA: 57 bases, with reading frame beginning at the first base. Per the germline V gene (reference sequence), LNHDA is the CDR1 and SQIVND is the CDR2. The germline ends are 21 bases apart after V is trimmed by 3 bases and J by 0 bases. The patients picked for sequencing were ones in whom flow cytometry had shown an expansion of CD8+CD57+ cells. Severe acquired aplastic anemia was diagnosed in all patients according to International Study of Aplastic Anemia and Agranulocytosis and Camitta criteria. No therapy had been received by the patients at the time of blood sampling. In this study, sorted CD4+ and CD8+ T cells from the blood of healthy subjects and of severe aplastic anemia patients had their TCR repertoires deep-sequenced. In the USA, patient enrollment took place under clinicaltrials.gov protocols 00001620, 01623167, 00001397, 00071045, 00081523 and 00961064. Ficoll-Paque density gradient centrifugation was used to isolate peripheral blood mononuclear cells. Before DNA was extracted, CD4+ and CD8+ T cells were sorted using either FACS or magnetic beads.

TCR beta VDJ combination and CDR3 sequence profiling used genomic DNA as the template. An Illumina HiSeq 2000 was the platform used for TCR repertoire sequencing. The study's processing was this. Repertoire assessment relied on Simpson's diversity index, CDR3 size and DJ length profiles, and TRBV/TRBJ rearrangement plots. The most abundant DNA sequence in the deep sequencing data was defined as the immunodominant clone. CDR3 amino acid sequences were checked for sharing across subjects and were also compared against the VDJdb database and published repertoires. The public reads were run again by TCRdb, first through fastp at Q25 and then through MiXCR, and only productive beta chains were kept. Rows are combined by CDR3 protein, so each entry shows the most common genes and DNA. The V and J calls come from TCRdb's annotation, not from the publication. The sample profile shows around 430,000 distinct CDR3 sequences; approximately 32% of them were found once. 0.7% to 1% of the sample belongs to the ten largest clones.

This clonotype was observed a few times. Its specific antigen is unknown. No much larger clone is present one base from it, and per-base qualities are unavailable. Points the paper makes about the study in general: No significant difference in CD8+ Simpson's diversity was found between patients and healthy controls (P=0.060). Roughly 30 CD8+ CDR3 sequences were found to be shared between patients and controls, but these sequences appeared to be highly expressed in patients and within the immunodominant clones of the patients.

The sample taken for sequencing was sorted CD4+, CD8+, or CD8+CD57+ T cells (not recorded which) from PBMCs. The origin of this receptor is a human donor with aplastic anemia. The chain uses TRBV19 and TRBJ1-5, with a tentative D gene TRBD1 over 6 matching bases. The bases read TGTGCCAGTAGTATGCTCTCGAGGGGGGTTGGAGTTAGCAATCAGCCCCAGCATTTT. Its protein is CASSMLSRGVGVSNQPQHF.